A selection of T cell receptor beta chains follows, all from one sample in a study of cytomegalovirus exposure and HLA in healthy donors. The method was immunoSEQ multiplex PCR; TCRdb's version includes in-frame clones alone and lacks a portion of them. The profile covers roughly 140,000 clones, with 80% to 95% appearing a single time and 0.6% to 0.8% taken by the ten largest. The sequenced material came from PBMCs. These receptors were collected from a young man in good health and CMV-seronegative. The CDR3 runs from the conserved cysteine through the conserved F or W. D genes are given only for firm matches. Some rows have no size entry. The others give once, few or many, or a class for an expanded clone.

J,V,D,size,CDR3,DNA
TRBJ2-2,TRBV11-3,TRBD1,once,CASDRDSAGELFF,TGTGCCAGCGACAGGGATTCAGCCGGGGAGCTGTTTTTT
TRBJ2-7,TRBV6-6,NA,NA,CASSYSRQGSYEQYF,TGTGCCAGCAGTTACTCTCGCCAGGGGTCATACGAGCAGTACTTC
TRBJ1-1,TRBV7-9,NA,NA,CASTPPGGGTEAFF,TGTGCCAGCACCCCCCCGGGGGGCGGGACTGAAGCTTTCTTT
TRBJ1-6,TRBV13,TRBD1,NA,CASSLVSGTGNNSPLHF,TGTGCCAGCAGCTTAGTCTCCGGGACAGGGAACAATTCACCCCTCCACTTT
TRBJ2-2,TRBV2,TRBD1,NA,CASTGTGNGELFF,TGTGCCAGCACAGGGACAGGAAACGGGGAGCTGTTTTTT
TRBJ2-5,TRBV9,TRBD2,NA,CASSPIHVSGGFQETQYF,TGTGCCAGCAGTCCTATCCATGTTAGCGGGGGGTTCCAAGAGACCCAGTACTTC
TRBJ2-2,TRBV6-6,NA,once,CATDIDTGELFF,TGTGCCACCGACATAGACACCGGGGAGCTGTTTTTT
TRBJ2-5,TRBV27,NA,NA,CASSTPDTQETQYF,TGTGCCAGCAGTACACCGGACACACAAGAGACCCAGTACTTC
TRBJ2-3,TRBV6-5,NA,NA,CASQRDGSDTDTQYF,TGTGCCAGCCAAAGAGACGGGAGTGACACAGATACGCAGTATTTT
TRBJ1-4,TRBV25-1,TRBD1,NA,CASSEATTQGSVDEKLFF,TGTGCCAGCAGTGAAGCTACGACACAGGGGTCGGTTGATGAAAAACTGTTTTTT
TRBJ2-1,TRBV7-6,NA,NA,CASSPVNPISYNEQFF,TGTGCCAGCAGCCCGGTGAACCCAATCTCCTACAATGAGCAGTTCTTC
TRBJ2-1,TRBV9,TRBD2,NA,CASSVGAGGQFF,TGTGCCAGCAGCGTAGGGGCGGGAGGGCAGTTCTTC